This TCR beta chain stems from a study of Tregs in tolerant kidney transplant recipients. Sequenced by immunoSEQ multiplex PCR; TCRdb stores in-frame clones only, minus some. The profile shows roughly 69,000 clones, 98% of them singletons. The study's findings and limits: Donor-specific Treg expansion exceeded global Treg expansion in tolerant patients, suggesting antigen drive. Tregs expanded with activated donor B cells seemed most donor-specific. For some patients, primers changed over time, blocking nucleotide-level comparison. This study did not directly address biological reproducibility.

The V and J ends lost 0 bases and 7 bases, in that order; junction bases with no gene match: 6. CDR1 MRHNA and CDR2 SNTAGT come from the germline V gene. CDR3 length: 16 residues. This clone appeared once. Its antigen is as yet unknown. The chain has TRBV6-4 and TRBJ2-1, with 10 bases that match TRBD2. Sequences were derived from Tregs from blood, sampled before the transplant. The clonotype was recovered from a human donor who received a combined kidney and bone marrow transplant. Here the CDR3 reads CASSDSFSGGANEQFF. The DNA of the CDR3 is TGTGCCAGCAGTGACTCGTTCAGCGGGGGGGCAAATGAGCAGTTCTTC.